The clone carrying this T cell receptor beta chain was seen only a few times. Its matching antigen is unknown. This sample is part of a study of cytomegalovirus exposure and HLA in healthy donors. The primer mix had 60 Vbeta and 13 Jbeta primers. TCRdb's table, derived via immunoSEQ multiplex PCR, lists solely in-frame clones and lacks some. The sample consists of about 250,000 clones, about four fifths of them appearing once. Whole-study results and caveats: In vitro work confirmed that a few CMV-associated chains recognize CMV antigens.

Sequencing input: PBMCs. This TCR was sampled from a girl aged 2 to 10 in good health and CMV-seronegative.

The CDR3 loop is CASSLISRARNTEAFF. Written as DNA, the CDR3 is TGTGCCAGCAGCTTAATCTCCAGGGCAAGGAACACTGAAGCTTTCTTT. This chain links TRBV13 with TRBJ1-1; the D gene is possibly TRBD1 (5 bases). CDR1 and CDR2 from the germline V gene are PRHDT and FYEKMQ (reference sequence). Between the trimmed V and J ends, which lost 2 bases and 1 base, there was a span of 14 bases. CDR3 length: 16 amino acids.